The source of this T cell receptor (beta chain) is a study of OX40 agonist ivuxolimab in advanced cancers. Study-level background: Ivuxolimab, which targeted the costimulatory receptor OX40 (CD134), was an agonistic, fully human IgG2 monoclonal antibody. Intravenous ivuxolimab was administered to patients every 2 weeks at six dose levels: 0.01, 0.1, 0.3, 1.5, 3 and 10 mg/kg. Of the approximately 50 dose-escalation patients, hepatocellular carcinoma was present in approximately 20, melanoma in approximately 15, renal cell carcinoma in 9 and head and neck cancer in 9. In the dose-escalation cohort, roughly 82% of patients were male, and the mean age was approximately 60 years with a range of about 20 to 79. Patients were allowed to have had prior anti-PD-1, anti-PD-L1 or anti-CTLA-4 therapy, and 30% to 40% of the dose-escalation patients had previously received checkpoint inhibitors. Partial responses were achieved by three dose-escalation patients, of whom one had hepatocellular carcinoma and two had cutaneous melanoma. The point of sequencing TCRbeta in the periphery was to test whether ivuxolimab changed TCR sequence diversity and drove clonal T-cell expansion. The paper describes the monotherapy dose-escalation part (N of about 57 patients) of the phase I trial of ivuxolimab. General conclusions and limits of the study: In the 0.1-3.0 mg/kg groups, partial responders had among the lowest normalized peripheral clonal expansion, particularly in CD8+ T cells. The antigen specificity of the peripheral T cells that underwent clonal expansion was not determined. After ivuxolimab, expanded clones were on average more numerous among CD8+ T cells than among CD4+ T cells. Low levels of normalized T-cell clonal expansion were also seen in some nonresponding patients. At doses from 0.1 to 3.0 mg/kg, clonal expansion was seen in both CD4+ and CD8+ blood T cells between baseline and week 6.

Patients with a history of autoimmune disease or receiving systemic immunosuppression were excluded from the trial. In every dose cohort, peripheral blood was drawn for TCR sequencing at baseline, cycle 4 day 1, and cycle 7 day 1. Samples were obtained from an open-label, multicenter, first-in-human phase I dose-escalation trial of ivuxolimab. Adults with locally advanced or metastatic melanoma, renal cell carcinoma, hepatocellular carcinoma or head and neck squamous cell carcinoma were enrolled in the trial. Before TCR sequencing, CD4+ T cells and CD8+ T cells from peripheral blood were sorted into separate populations. The V end loses 7 bases and the J end loses 4 bases, and a stretch of 14 bases separates them. The CDR3 runs 14 residues from the cysteine to the phenylalanine. Only the CDR3 region is kept as DNA, spanning 42 bases read in frame from base 1. CDR1 MNHNS and CDR2 SASEGT were looked up in the germline V gene.

This clone occurred once. Its cognate antigen has yet to be identified. Per-base qualities were not stored, and no clone one base away is much larger. Genomic DNA was isolated from the sorted cells so that the TCRbeta CDR3 region could be sequenced. The immunoSEQ Assay was used to sequence the TCRbeta CDR3 regions. Imported from immuneACCESS, the table was reduced by TCRdb to in-frame sequences with V and J called. These copies leave out some clones; in studies compared against another copy, an unresolved V gene accounts for under half, and the cause of the remainder is not known. Recorded for this sample are about 20,000 clones; approximately 88% of them occurred a single time. Together, the top ten hold over 30% of the sample.

The TCR sequence derives from an adult with an advanced solid tumor such as melanoma, head and neck, liver or kidney cancer. The source material was CD4+ or CD8+ T cells sorted from blood, sampled in a trial of the OX40 agonist ivuxolimab. The V and J segments used are TRBV6-1 and TRBJ1-3; the D gene lacks a confident call. The DNA reads as follows: TGTGCCAGCACCCCCTTGGGAGAAGGAAACACCATATATTTT. It is translated as CASTPLGEGNTIYF.